Each of the 30 T cell receptor beta chains below was sequenced from the same sample in a study of regulatory T cells in long-lasting Graves disease. Researchers made TCR beta libraries by using iRepertoire HTBI primers and running Arm-PCR on CDR3 regions. A single record per CDR3 protein comes from TCRdb applying MiXCR to the multiplex PCR reads. The sample has about 620,000 distinct CDR3 sequences, roughly 15% seen once. Noted time point: newly diagnosed GD, antithyroid drugs for less than 3 months. The authors made the TCR library using RNA they extracted from PBMCs. These same records also appear under a second study, on T cells in Graves' hyperthyroidism and ophthalmopathy.

The specimen was peripheral blood mononuclear cells (PBMCs), collected at new diagnosis, from a patient treated with antithyroid drugs. The source is a woman aged 25-40 years with Graves disease.

This clonotype appeared many times. The V call is TRBV28, the J call TRBJ2-5; D uncertain. The germline V gene encodes CDR1 MDHEN and CDR2 SYDVKM. Between the trimmed V and J ends, which lost 4 bases and 2 bases, there was a span of 20 bases. CDR3 length: 17 amino acids. The CDR3 protein is CASSSRTDLPGQETQYF. DNA of the CDR3: TGTGCCAGCAGTTCTCGCACCGACCTCCCGGGTCAAGAGACCCAGTACTTC.

This clonotype was seen ten or more times. V gene TRBV7-9 combines with J gene TRBJ2-7, with a possible D match to TRBD2 (5 bases). The CDR3 has 13 amino acids. Trimming took off 0 bases at V and 4 bases at J, with 7 bases between the two ends. Looked up from germline, CDR1 is SEHNR and CDR2 is FQNEAQ (reference sequence). The CDR3 DNA follows: TGTGCCAGCAGCTTAGCGCTAGCTTACGAGCAGTACTTC. This encodes CASSLALAYEQYF.

This clonotype was counted many times. This chain connects TRBV6-1 to TRBJ1-1; D call uncertain. V dropped 8 bases and J dropped 4 bases, with 11 bases sitting between them. Per the germline V gene, CDR1 is MNHNS and CDR2 is SASEGT. The CDR3 loop spans 12 amino acids. CDR3 region: CASLFGRTEAFF. Written as DNA, the CDR3 is TGTGCCAGCCTATTCGGGCGCACTGAAGCTTTCTTT.

This clonotype was found many times. CDR3 coding DNA: TGTGCCAGCAGTTACCAGGGGTACGAGCAGTACTTC. This translates into CASSYQGYEQYF. V gene TRBV11-3 combines with J gene TRBJ2-7, with D possibly matching TRBD1 (6 bases). Trimming shortened V by 6 bases and J by 4 bases, and 10 bases separated the two germline ends. The CDR3 contains 12 residues. Germline V gene data show CDR1 as SGHNT and CDR2 as YENEEA.

The CDR3 nucleotides are TGTGCCAGCAGTTTAAGGGGGCTTTTTGGTGAAAAACTGTTTTTT. Its translation is CASSLRGLFGEKLFF. The chain couples TRBV27 to TRBJ1-4; 7 bases align to TRBD1. Germline V gives CDR1 MNHEY, CDR2 SMNVEV (reference sequence). The ends lost 2 bases at V and 7 bases at J; junction bases unmatched: 7. This CDR3 spans 15 amino acids.

The rearrangement joins TRBV9 to TRBJ2-3; TRBD2 aligns across 7 bases. This CDR3 contains 15 residues. With 7 bases clipped from V and 6 bases from J, the junction kept 14 bases outside the gene matches. The V gene's germline CDR1 is SGDLS and CDR2 YYNGEE. The CDR3: CASRSGEGLGDTQYF. The CDR3 DNA sequence: TGTGCCAGCCGTTCCGGGGAGGGCCTAGGGGATACGCAGTATTTT.

The table lists this clonotype with many counts. The chain has TRBV7-9 and TRBJ2-1, with D unclear. The CDR3 sequence is 14 residues long. Trimming removed 4 bases at V and 2 bases at J, with 9 bases between. Germline loops: CDR1 SEHNR, CDR2 FQNEAQ (reference sequence). CDR3 amino acids: CASSSLFTYNEQFF. The CDR3 DNA reads TGTGCCAGCAGCTCCCTCTTTACCTACAATGAGCAGTTCTTC. Full variable domain (outside the CDR3, taken from reference TRBV7-9 and TRBJ2-1): DTGVSQNPRHKITKRGQNVTFRCDPISEHNRLYWYRQTLGQGPEFLTYFQNEAQLEKSRLLSDRFSAERPKGSFSTLEIQRTEQGDSAMYLCASSSLFTYNEQFFGPGTRLTVL.

This clonotype was detected ten times or more. The chain employs TRBV29-1 and TRBJ2-7, with TRBD2 matching 10 bases. The CDR3 runs to 13 residues. CDR1 and CDR2 from the germline V gene are SQVTM and ANQGSEA. V dropped 6 bases and J dropped 1; count of bases not matched to a gene: 3. This CDR3 reads CSVVAGGSYEQYF. Here the CDR3 DNA reads TGCAGCGTAGTAGCGGGAGGATCCTACGAGCAGTACTTC.

This clonotype showed up many times. The chain joins TRBV6-1 to TRBJ1-2; TRBD1 matches at 10 bases. V lost 6 bases, J lost 3 bases, and 1 base stayed unmatched. There are 13 residues in the CDR3. From germline, CDR1 is MNHNS and CDR2 SASEGT. CDR3 sequence: CASSGQGDYGYTF. The DNA of the CDR3 is TGTGCCAGCAGCGGACAGGGGGACTATGGCTACACCTTC.

To note about this clonotype: A much larger clone differs by one base, so this may be a read error. The V call is TRBV29-1, the J call TRBJ2-5, with 10 bases fitting TRBD2. The germline CDR1 and CDR2 sequences are SQVTM and ANQGSEA. The CDR3 contains 14 residues. V was pared by 5 bases and J by 4 bases, with 7 bases of the junction left unmatched. The CDR3 loop is CSVIPSGSLETQYF. CDR3 sequence (DNA): TGCAGCGTTATTCCTAGCGGGAGTCTAGAGACCCAGTACTTC.

In this sample, this clonotype turned up many times. The chain joins TRBV20-1 to TRBJ2-1, with unresolved D. This CDR3 is built from 14 residues. With 2 bases removed from V and 1 base from J, the gap between germline ends came to 9 bases. From germline, CDR1 is DFQATT and CDR2 SNEGSKA (reference sequence). CDR3 region: CSARPAQSYNEQFF. DNA for the CDR3: TGCAGTGCTAGACCGGCCCAGTCCTACAATGAGCAGTTCTTC.

This chain uses TRBV18 with TRBJ1-4, with D tentatively TRBD1 (6 bases). CDR1 is KGHSH, CDR2 LQKENI, per germline. V was shortened by 3 bases and J by 6 bases, with 11 bases between the two germline ends. The CDR3 has 14 residues. CDR3 region: CASSPNRGDEKLFF. CDR3 bases: TGTGCCAGCTCACCGAATAGGGGGGATGAAAAACTGTTTTTT.

This clonotype was seen more than once but under ten times. The genes are TRBV6-4 and TRBJ1-5, with TRBD1 identical over 9 bases. Germline CDR1 and CDR2: MRHNA and SNTAGT. This CDR3 has 16 residues. J was trimmed by 2 bases and V by 6 bases; bases with no gene match: 8. Here the CDR3 reads CASRLQGAVGNQPQHF. CDR3 nucleotide sequence: TGTGCCAGCAGATTACAGGGGGCGGTGGGCAATCAGCCCCAGCATTTT.

This clonotype was seen once. This clone may be a read error of a much larger clone one base away. This chain uses TRBV12-3 or TRBV12-4 with TRBJ1-1; no firm D call. The CDR3 is made up of 14 amino acids. The CDR3 region is CASSLDWEMVEASF. The CDR3 DNA follows: TGTGCCAGCAGCTTAGACTGGGAAATGGTTGAAGCTTCCTTT.

This clonotype turned up a few times. The chain uses TRBV7-8 and TRBJ1-1; 9 bases are a match to TRBD1. Germline V gene data show CDR1 as SGHVS and CDR2 as FQNEAQ. The CDR3 is 15 amino acids. With V trimmed by 5 bases and J by 5 bases, 9 bases remained unmatched. The CDR3 nucleotides are TGTGCCAGCAGCCCACAGACAGGGGGTGGGACTGAAGCTTTCTTT. Amino acids: CASSPQTGGGTEAFF.

The chain joins TRBV6-2 or TRBV6-3 to TRBJ2-7; D is uncertain. Trimming stripped 5 bases from V and 2 bases from J, with 13 bases between. The length of the CDR3 is 14 residues. Germline loops: CDR1 MNHEY, CDR2 SVGEGT. CDR3 coding DNA: TGTGCCAGCAGTGAGCTAGGCGCCGCCTACGAGCAGTACTTC. Translation: CASSELGAAYEQYF.

This clonotype has a count of ten or more. This sequence joins TRBV7-9 and TRBJ2-1; perhaps D is TRBD1 or TRBD2 (5 bases each). The CDR3 has 14 amino acids. Germline CDR1 SEHNR, CDR2 FQNEAQ (reference sequence). Trimming took 3 bases from V and 3 from J, leaving 9 bases between them. The CDR3 region is CASSFGAIYNEQFF. DNA of the CDR3: TGTGCCAGCAGCTTCGGGGCAATCTACAATGAGCAGTTCTTC.

The rearrangement uses TRBV5-1 and TRBJ2-5, with D tentatively TRBD1 (6 bases). The CDR3 extends over 15 amino acids. Trimming removed 2 bases from V and 0 bases from J, with 11 bases in between. Germline V gene data show CDR1 as SGHRS and CDR2 as YFSETQ. This CDR3 is CASSFYWTDQETQYF. DNA of the CDR3: TGCGCCAGCAGCTTCTACTGGACAGACCAAGAGACCCAGTACTTC.

This clonotype was seen ten or more times. This chain joins TRBV2 and TRBJ1-2; no firm D call. Trimming stripped 8 bases from V and 8 bases from J, with 15 bases between. Germline V gives CDR1 SNHLY, CDR2 FYNNEI. The CDR3 is 12 residues long. Written as DNA, the CDR3 is TGTGCCAGCGTCAAGGAAATAGCCGGCTACACCTTC. It translates to CASVKEIAGYTF. Complete variable domain (other parts from reference TRBV2 and TRBJ1-2): EPEVTQTPSHQVTQMGQEVILRCVPISNHLYFYWYRQILGQKVEFLVSFYNNEISEKSEIFDDQFSVERPDGSNFTLKIRSTKLEDSAMYFCASVKEIAGYTFGSGTRLTVV.

The chain is built from TRBV25-1 and TRBJ1-2; 10 bases match TRBD1. The germline gives CDR1 MGHDK, CDR2 SYGVNS. The V and J ends lost 3 bases and 4 bases, in that order; junction bases with no gene match: 8. CDR3 size: 16 residues. CDR3 DNA: TGTGCCAGCAGTGATACCGGACAGGGGGGGCTCTATGGCTACACCTTC. It codes for CASSDTGQGGLYGYTF.

This clonotype was found a few times. This chain uses TRBV11-2 with TRBJ1-5; 9 bases line up with TRBD1. This CDR3 is 15 amino acids long. Looked up from germline, CDR1 is SGHAT and CDR2 is FQNNGV. With 5 bases clipped from V and 7 bases from J, the junction kept 9 bases outside the gene matches. CDR3 DNA: TGTGCCAGCAGCCCCGGGACAGGGTCCACCCAGCCCCAGCATTTT. Translation gives CASSPGTGSTQPQHF.

The V and J genes are TRBV12-3 or TRBV12-4 and TRBJ2-4, with D unresolved. Between the trimmed V and J ends, which lost 4 bases and 1 base, there was a span of 2 bases. The CDR3 loop spans 12 amino acids. CDR3 nucleotides: TGTGCCAGCAGTTCCGCCAAAAACATTCAGTACTTC. It codes for CASSSAKNIQYF.

V gene TRBV3-1 combines with J gene TRBJ1-3; D not certain. Germline-derived CDR1 and CDR2 are LGHDT and YNNKEL (reference sequence). V was pared by 2 bases and J by 4 bases, with 6 bases between. The CDR3 contains 13 residues. The CDR3: CASSQSRGNTIYF. CDR3 sequence (DNA): TGTGCCAGCAGCCAATCAAGGGGAAACACCATATATTTT. Full variable domain (rest looked up from reference TRBV3-1 and TRBJ1-3): DTAVSQTPKYLVTQMGNDKSIKCEQNLGHDTMYWYKQDSKKFLKIMFSYNNKELIINETVPNRFSPKSPDKAHLNLHINSLELGDSAVYFCASSQSRGNTIYFGEGSWLTVV.

The sample holds a few counts of this clonotype. The V and J genes are TRBV24-1 and TRBJ2-5, with TRBD2 matching over 7 bases. The CDR3 spans 14 residues. CDR1 and CDR2 from the germline V gene are KGHDR and SFDVKD. J lost 9 bases, V lost 0 bases, and 6 bases had no gene match. The CDR3 DNA is TGTGCCACCAGTGATTTGACTAGCCGGGGGGCCCAGTACTTC. Encoded protein: CATSDLTSRGAQYF.

The sample holds many counts of this clonotype. The rearrangement links TRBV20-1 to TRBJ2-1, with 11 bases that match TRBD2. CDR1 DFQATT and CDR2 SNEGSKA come from the germline V gene (reference sequence). The V segment lost 8 bases and the J segment 9 bases; nucleotides outside the gene matches: 9. CDR3 length equals 13 residues. Written as DNA, the CDR3 is TGCAGTTGGGCTAGCGGGAGGATGGGTGAGCAGTTCTTC. It specifies CSWASGRMGEQFF.

The chain has TRBV3-1 and TRBJ1-5; 8 nucleotides align to TRBD1. From germline, CDR1 is LGHDT and CDR2 YNNKEL (reference sequence). The CDR3 is 18 amino acids. V lost 2 bases and J lost 0; bases outside the gene matches: 9. CDR3 amino acids: CASSQTGQGLVSNQPQHF. CDR3 DNA sequence: TGTGCCAGCAGCCAAACAGGACAGGGCCTCGTTAGCAATCAGCCCCAGCATTTT.

This clonotype was seen ten or more times. The chain couples TRBV6-1 to TRBJ2-7; tentatively, D is TRBD1 (6 bases). The CDR3 runs to 11 residues. Per the germline V gene, CDR1 is MNHNS and CDR2 is SASEGT. V lost 7 bases and J 6 bases, leaving 10 bases between the germline ends. CDR3 DNA sequence: TGTGCCAGCACTGGGGGCGGCGAGCAGTACTTC. Its protein product is CASTGGGEQYF.

The CDR3 DNA is TGTGCCAGCGTTGGACCGGTCTCCGAAGGTGAAAAACTGTTTTTT. It codes for CASVGPVSEGEKLFF. The J gene is TRBJ1-4, the V gene TRBV6-2 or TRBV6-3; no definite D call. Germline V gives CDR1 MNHEY, CDR2 SVGEGT. V was trimmed by 8 bases and J by 7 bases, leaving 20 bases between them. The CDR3 contains 15 residues.

This clonotype was picked up a small number of times. The CDR3 DNA reads TGTGCCAGCAGCTTTCGCTCTACCCTCATGAACACTGAAGCTTTCTTT. It specifies CASSFRSTLMNTEAFF. The rearrangement joins TRBV5-5 to TRBJ1-1; no firm D call. This CDR3 is built from 16 residues. V was trimmed by 2 bases and J by 0 bases, leaving 14 bases between them. Germline V gives CDR1 SGHKS, CDR2 YYEKEE (reference sequence).

This clonotype was detected many times. The J gene is TRBJ2-7, the V gene TRBV2, with D possibly TRBD2 on 6 matching bases. The V gene lost 8 bases and the J gene lost 2 bases, with 10 bases spanning the gap. CDR1 and CDR2 from the germline V gene are SNHLY and FYNNEI. There are 12 residues in the CDR3. As DNA, the CDR3 is TGTGCCAGCGCCCTAGCGCCCTACGAGCAGTACTTC. Protein: CASALAPYEQYF.